The 5 T cell receptor beta chains presented below share a single source sample, sequenced in a study of CD8+ T cells in alopecia areata. The treatment was: oral pan-JAK inhibitor, 5-10 mg twice daily. RNA was extracted and reverse transcribed into cDNA as the sequencing template. Generated by immunoSEQ multiplex PCR, the TCRdb table keeps only in-frame clones and is missing some. The table includes 130,000 or so clones, around 87% detected once. The sequences come from CD8+ T cells sorted from blood, collected at week 4, from a patient treated with tofacitinib. These TCRs come from a human donor with alopecia areata.

This chain connects TRBV27 to TRBJ2-7; TRBD1 matches 8 bases. The CDR3 has 13 residues. V dropped 5 bases and J dropped 3; count of bases not matched to a gene: 3. Germline CDR1 and CDR2: MNHEY and SMNVEV (reference sequence). The CDR3 sequence: CASSRGTGYEQYF. The CDR3, as DNA: TGTGCCAGCAGTCGCGGGACAGGCTACGAGCAGTACTTC.

This clone showed up just a few times. A read error may produce the germline difference seen at one junction end. V gene TRBV4-1 combines with J gene TRBJ2-5; TRBD1 agrees at 8 bases. The CDR3 has 15 amino acids. Germline V gene data show CDR1 as MGHRA and CDR2 as YSYEKL. CDR3 protein: CASSKDRGKQETQYF. The CDR3 nucleotides read TGCGCCAGCAGCAAAGACAGGGGCAAACAAGAGACCCAGTACTTC.

CDR3 nucleotide sequence: TGTGCCAGCAGCTTGGGGGGACCGACCTACGAGCAGTACTTC. Translated: CASSLGGPTYEQYF. The rearrangement joins TRBV5-4 to TRBJ2-7; D might be TRBD1 or TRBD2, each matching 5 bases. The CDR3 is 14 amino acids. The germline CDR1 and CDR2 sequences are SGHNT and YYREEE (reference sequence). V lost 0 bases, J lost 2 bases, and 9 bases lay in between.

V usage is TRBV10-2 and J usage is TRBJ2-1; D is possibly TRBD2 (5 bases). Trimming pared 5 bases from V and 7 bases from J, leaving 9 bases between. Germline values: CDR1 WSHSY, CDR2 SAAADI. There are 12 residues in the CDR3. The DNA for the CDR3 is TGCGCCAGCAGTAGCCCGGGAAATGAGCAGTTCTTC. Encoded protein: CASSSPGNEQFF.

The rearrangement uses TRBV25-1 and TRBJ2-7; no reliable D call. Germline V gene sequence: CDR1 MGHDK, CDR2 SYGVNS. The CDR3 has 14 residues. The V gene lost 1 base and the J gene lost 0 bases, with 7 bases spanning the gap. The CDR3 loop is CASSESNLSYEQYF. The CDR3 nucleotides read TGTGCCAGCAGTGAATCCAATCTCTCCTACGAGCAGTACTTC.